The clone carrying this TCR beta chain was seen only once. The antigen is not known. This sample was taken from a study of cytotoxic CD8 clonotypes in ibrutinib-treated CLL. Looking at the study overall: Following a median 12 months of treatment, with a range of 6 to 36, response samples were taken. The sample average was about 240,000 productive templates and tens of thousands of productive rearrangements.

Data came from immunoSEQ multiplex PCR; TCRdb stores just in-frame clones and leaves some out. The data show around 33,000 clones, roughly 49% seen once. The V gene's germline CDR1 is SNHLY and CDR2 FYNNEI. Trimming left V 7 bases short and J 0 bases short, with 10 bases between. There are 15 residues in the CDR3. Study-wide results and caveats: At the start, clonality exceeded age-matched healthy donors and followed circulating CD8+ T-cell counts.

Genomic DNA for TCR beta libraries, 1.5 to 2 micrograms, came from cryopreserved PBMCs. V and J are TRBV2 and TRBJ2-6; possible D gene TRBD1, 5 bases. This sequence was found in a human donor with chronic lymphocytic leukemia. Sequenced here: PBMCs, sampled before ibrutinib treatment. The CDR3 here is CASKQVDSGANVLTF. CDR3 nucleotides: TGTGCCAGCAAACAGGTCGACTCTGGGGCCAACGTCCTGACTTTC. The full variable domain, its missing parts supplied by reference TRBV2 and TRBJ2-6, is EPEVTQTPSHQVTQMGQEVILRCVPISNHLYFYWYRQILGQKVEFLVSFYNNEISEKSEIFDDQFSVERPDGSNFTLKIRSTKLEDSAMYFCASKQVDSGANVLTFGAGSRLTVL.